This T cell receptor beta chain was sequenced for a study of T cells after yellow fever vaccination. Study-level results: In post-booster samples, most primary-vaccination clones reappeared (about 95% CD4, 88% CD8). Weaker in magnitude, the secondary response showed a faster peak on day 5 versus 15. Few clonotypes appeared in both CD4 and CD8 compartments.

In this sample, this clonotype turned up many times. Its antigen is still unknown. TCRdb reanalysed the 5' RACE reads using MiXCR and keeps one entry per CDR3 protein. This repertoire shows more than 300,000 distinct CDR3 sequences, around 10% found once; its top ten account for over 3%. Germline V gene data show CDR1 as SGHTA and CDR2 as FQGNSA. V dropped 2 bases and J dropped 2 bases, with 10 bases sitting between them. The CDR3 extends over 15 amino acids. The sequencing used CD4+ T cells sorted from PBMCs, collected 45 days after the yellow fever booster vaccination. The chain combines TRBV7-2 with TRBJ2-1; D may be TRBD2 (6 bases). The TCR comes from a young man who received the YFV17D yellow fever vaccine. The CDR3 coding sequence is TGTGCCAGCAGCTTAAGACGGGGGACCTACAATGAGCAGTTCTTC. It specifies CASSLRRGTYNEQFF.